The 17 T cell receptor beta chains below all came from one sample that was sequenced in a study of blood T cells in healthy people across ages (dated by TCRdb to the mid-2010s). The library was prepared using 5' RACE. The data were produced on an Illumina HiSeq 2500. A second PCR of roughly 7 to 11 cycles was performed with a sample-barcoded 5' primer and a J-beta primer mix. TCRdb cleaned the public reads at Q25 with fastp, built clones with MiXCR and kept in-frame beta chains. Duplicate CDR3 protein sequences are folded into a single record with the most common DNA and genes. This sample holds fewer than 900,000 distinct CDR3 sequences; 35% to 40% were observed only once. The top ten hold approximately 12% of the sample. Sequenced sample: blood. Source of these receptors: a man younger than 35 in good health.

The chain couples TRBV7-9 to TRBJ2-3; 9 positions match TRBD1. The CDR3 runs 17 residues. V lost 3 bases to trimming and J lost 5 bases; unmatched junction nucleotides: 12. Germline CDR1 and CDR2: SEHNR and FQNEAQ (reference sequence). For the CDR3, the DNA is TGTGCCAGCAGCTTCCTCCCGGGACAGGGAGGGGGAGATACGCAGTATTTT. This encodes CASSFLPGQGGGDTQYF.

Notes on this clonotype: Given a much more abundant clone one base away, this may be a read error. This rearrangement joins TRBV6-5 to TRBJ2-4; 8 positions match TRBD1. This CDR3 contains 14 residues. CDR1 is MNHEY and CDR2 is SVGAGI in the germline V gene. CDR3 protein: CANSYSGQDDIQYF. CDR3 nucleotides: TGTGCCAACAGTTACTCGGGACAGGACGACATTCAGTACTTC.

This clonotype was counted ten times or more. This rearrangement joins TRBV3-1 to TRBJ2-1; TRBD1 is a possible D gene (5 bases). Germline loops: CDR1 LGHDT, CDR2 YNNKEL (reference sequence). Between the trimmed V and J ends, which lost 6 bases and 6 bases, there was a span of 6 bases. The CDR3 is 11 amino acids. CDR3 nucleotides: TGTGCCAGCAGACAGGTCAATGAGCAGTTCTTC. It is translated as CASRQVNEQFF.

The sample holds a few counts of this clonotype. In DNA form, the CDR3 reads TGCGCCAGCAGCTTCAATAGACGTACTGAAGCTTTCTTT. It translates to CASSFNRRTEAFF. The rearrangement links TRBV5-1 to TRBJ1-1; no clear D. The germline V gene has CDR1 SGHRS and CDR2 YFSETQ. Trimming left V 2 bases short and J 5 bases short, with 10 bases between. CDR3 length equals 13 residues.

This clonotype was detected many times. The V and J genes are TRBV12-3 or TRBV12-4 and TRBJ2-1; 7 bases map to TRBD2. The junction had 6 bases not matched to a gene; V was cut back by 3 bases and J by 4 bases. The CDR3 runs to 15 residues. CDR3 in DNA: TGTGCCAGCAGTTTGGGCGGGGGTCAATACAATGAGCAGTTCTTC. Amino acid sequence: CASSLGGGQYNEQFF.

Remarks on this clonotype: This CDR3 is missing its conserved last phenylalanine or tryptophan, likely due to a read error. V usage is TRBV20-1 and J usage is TRBJ2-6; D is undetermined. Germline values: CDR1 DFQATT, CDR2 SNEGSKA (reference sequence). V was pared by 4 bases and J by 0 bases, with 4 bases between. The CDR3 has 13 amino acids. The CDR3: CSAKHSGANVLTY. In DNA, the CDR3 is TGCAGTGCTAAACACTCTGGGGCCAACGTCCTGACTTAC.

This clonotype has a handful of counts. The chain employs TRBV5-1 and TRBJ2-5; tentatively, D is TRBD1 (5 bases). Germline V gene data show CDR1 as SGHRS and CDR2 as YFSETQ. V was clipped by 1 base and J by 0 bases, with 10 bases between them. This CDR3 has 15 amino acids. CDR3 protein: CASSLSSGYQETQYF. In nucleotides, the CDR3 is TGCGCCAGCAGCTTGTCGTCAGGGTACCAAGAGACCCAGTACTTC.

This clonotype was counted many times. The rearrangement uses TRBV7-2 and TRBJ2-4; D remains ambiguous. The CDR3 has 14 residues. CDR1 and CDR2 from the germline V gene are SGHTA and FQGNSA. V shed 1 base and J shed 0 bases, with 4 bases lying between them. CDR3 residues: CASSLEGAKNIQYF. CDR3 DNA sequence: TGTGCCAGCAGCTTAGAGGGAGCCAAAAACATTCAGTACTTC.

The chain recombines TRBV29-1 with TRBJ2-2, with 7 bases aligning to TRBD1. J was trimmed by 0 bases and V by 5 bases; bases with no gene match: 3. This CDR3 region has 14 residues. Germline values: CDR1 SQVTM, CDR2 ANQGSEA. CDR3 nucleotide sequence: TGCAGCGTTTCAGGGACAGCGAACACCGGGGAGCTGTTTTTT. Translating gives CSVSGTANTGELFF.

This clonotype was counted many times. The rearrangement links TRBV9 to TRBJ1-5, with D unresolved. Germline V gene lookup returns CDR1 SGDLS and CDR2 YYNGEE. The V end lost 3 bases, the J end lost 7 bases, and 8 bases lay between the germline ends. CDR3 length: 12 residues. The CDR3 reads CASSGGGQPQHF. In nucleotides, the CDR3 is TGTGCCAGCAGCGGGGGAGGCCAGCCCCAGCATTTT.

This clonotype occurred many times. The V and J genes are TRBV12-3 or TRBV12-4 and TRBJ2-7; D ambiguous. The CDR3 has 11 residues. V was clipped by 5 bases and J by 7 bases, with 9 bases between them. The CDR3 sequence: CASSTYEEQYF. Here the CDR3 DNA reads TGTGCCAGCAGTACCTACGAGGAGCAGTACTTC.

The chain links TRBV20-1 to TRBJ2-4, with 7 bases lining up with TRBD1. V shed 6 bases, J shed 6 bases, and the junction held 11 bases outside the gene matches. This CDR3 contains 14 residues. Germline V gene data show CDR1 as DFQATT and CDR2 as SNEGSKA (reference sequence). CDR3 DNA sequence: TGCAGTGCCCTTCACCCGAGACAGGGAAACATTCAGTACTTC. It translates to CSALHPRQGNIQYF.

This chain connects TRBV7-2 to TRBJ2-1, with TRBD1 matching over 7 bases. CDR1 SGHTA and CDR2 FQGNSA come from the germline V gene. Trimming removed 0 bases from V and 9 bases from J; junction bases left unmatched: 11. The CDR3 is 16 amino acids. This chain's CDR3 is CASSLASRGLLGEQFF. The CDR3 DNA follows: TGTGCCAGCAGCTTAGCGAGTAGGGGGCTCTTAGGTGAGCAGTTCTTC. Drawing the rest from reference TRBV7-2 and TRBJ2-1, the complete variable domain is GAGVSQSPSNKVTEKGKDVELRCDPISGHTALYWYRQSLGQGLEFLIYFQGNSAPDKSGLPSDRFSAERTGGSVSTLTIQRTQQEDSAVYLCASSLASRGLLGEQFFGPGTRLTVL.

CDR3 nucleotide sequence: TGCAGTGCTAGGGAATCGAGGGGCGGGGGCTTATACGAGCAGTACTTC. Translated: CSARESRGGGLYEQYF. The rearrangement links TRBV20-1 to TRBJ2-7; perhaps TRBD2 as D (7 bases). This CDR3 has 16 amino acids. Trimming removed 3 bases at V and 4 bases at J, with 22 bases between. From germline, CDR1 is DFQATT and CDR2 SNEGSKA (reference sequence).

A remark on this clonotype: A read error may account for a junction end that differs from germline. This sequence joins TRBV12-5 and TRBJ2-2; perhaps TRBD2 as D (6 bases). The length of the CDR3 is 15 residues. In germline, CDR1 is LGHNT, CDR2 FRNRAP. CDR3 nucleotide sequence: TGTGCTAGTGGTTTTGTGGGGGGTAACACCGCGGAGCTGTTTTTT. This codes for CASGFVGGNTAELFF.

In the case of this clonotype: Relative to the germline gene, one junction end is altered; a read error may explain this. The chain joins TRBV15 to TRBJ2-1, with D unresolved. This CDR3 contains 15 residues. Germline-derived CDR1 and CDR2 are LNHNV and YYDKDF (reference sequence). Here the CDR3 reads CATSRDIGSYDEQFF. In nucleotides, the CDR3 is TGTGCCACCAGCAGAGATATAGGGTCCTACGATGAGCAGTTCTTC.

This clonotype was found many times. This sequence joins TRBV10-3 and TRBJ1-2, with D possibly matching TRBD1 (5 bases). Germline CDR1 and CDR2: ENHRY and SYGVKD. Trimming left V 3 bases short and J 0 bases short, with 20 bases between. The CDR3 spans 18 residues. CDR3 nucleotide sequence: TGTGCCATCAGTGAACACGGGGGGGGACGGGAAACTAACTATGGCTACACCTTC. Its translation: CAISEHGGGRETNYGYTF.